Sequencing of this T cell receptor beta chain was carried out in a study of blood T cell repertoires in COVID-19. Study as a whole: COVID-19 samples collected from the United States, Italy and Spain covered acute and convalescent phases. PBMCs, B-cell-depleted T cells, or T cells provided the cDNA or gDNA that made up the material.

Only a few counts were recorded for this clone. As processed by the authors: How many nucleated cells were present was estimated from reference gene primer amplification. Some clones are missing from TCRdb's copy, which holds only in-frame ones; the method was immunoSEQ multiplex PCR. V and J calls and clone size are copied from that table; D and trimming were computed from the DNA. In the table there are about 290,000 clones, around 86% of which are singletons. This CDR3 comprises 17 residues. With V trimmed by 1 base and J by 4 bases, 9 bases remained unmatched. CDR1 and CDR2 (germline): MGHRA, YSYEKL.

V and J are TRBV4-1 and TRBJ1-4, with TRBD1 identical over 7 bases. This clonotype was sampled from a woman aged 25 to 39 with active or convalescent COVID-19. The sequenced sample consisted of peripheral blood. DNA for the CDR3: TGCGCCAGCAGCCAAGTGGGCAGGGGGACTAGTAATGAAAAACTGTTTTTT. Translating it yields CASSQVGRGTSNEKLFF.